This entry concerns a single T cell receptor (beta chain). This sample was taken from a study of beta chain features in type 1 diabetes. This CDR3 comprises 13 residues. Trimming took 4 bases from V and 9 from J; bases not matched to a gene: 2. CDR1 and CDR2 from the germline V gene are GTSNPN and SVGIG (reference sequence). The authors reverse transcribed all of the isolated RNA, so sequencing captured expressed TCRB transcripts. Clones were sequenced by immunoSEQ multiplex PCR, and TCRdb holds only the in-frame ones, with some missing. The repertoire holds about 180,000 clones, about 13% seen once, with less than 0.7% in the top ten.

The sequence was obtained from a woman under 30 in good health. This chain uses TRBV30 with TRBJ2-4; 14 bases agree with TRBD2. The sequenced material came from central memory CD4+ T cells from blood. The CDR3 DNA reads TGTGCCTGGAATGGACTAGCGGGAGGCATTCAGTACTTC. This translates into CAWNGLAGGIQYF.